The present TCR beta chain was sequenced within a study of graft-versus-host responses after intestinal transplantation. Study details: Recipients obtained multivisceral, liver-intestinal, or isolated intestinal transplants. Induction using anti-thymocyte globulin, followed by tacrolimus and steroids for roughly 3 years, was given to all recipients. Study results and caveats: An association linked early post-transplant HvG declines with peak circulating GvH clone levels. Recipient marrow harbored GvH clones, some of which surfaced first in ileum or blood.

Clones were sequenced by immunoSEQ multiplex PCR, and TCRdb holds only the in-frame ones, with some missing. Of about 97,000 clones listed, around nine tenths were seen once; the top ten hold about 16%. Remarks on this clone: The antigen is unknown.

The ends were cut back, 1 base at V and 5 bases at J, with 6 bases in the middle. Looked up from germline, CDR1 is LNHDA and CDR2 is SQIVND (reference sequence). The length of the CDR3 is 12 residues. The TCR was taken from a human patient who received an intestinal transplant, so some T cells may come from the graft donor. The sample in question was PBMCs, obtained 450 to 480 days after intestinal transplant. The J gene is TRBJ2-7, the V gene TRBV19, with D perhaps matching TRBD2 (5 bases). The CDR3 DNA reads TGTGCCAGTAGTATAGGAGGGAACGAGCAGTACTTC. Its protein is CASSIGGNEQYF.